This T cell receptor beta chain was recorded in a study of post-analysis software for immune sequencing data. At the level of the study: Included courses were relapsing-remitting and secondary progressive multiple sclerosis; progressive-relapsing multiple sclerosis was also included.

Unique molecular identifiers tagged the TCR beta cDNA libraries. The source material, roughly 0.85 to 10 million T cells, gave rise to roughly 500,000 cDNA molecules. One entry per CDR3 protein results from TCRdb running MiXCR on the PCR reads. The sample includes 400,000 to 500,000 distinct CDR3 sequences, approximately 39% of them seen just once. This clonotype showed up just a few times. Its matching antigen is unknown. Study-wide results and limits: Normalized Chao1 diversity was significantly lower in multiple sclerosis patients than in controls. Patients had higher frequencies than controls of about 5 TRBV segments, including TRBV5-6, TRBV5-1 and TRBV20-1. F measure grouped same-batch samples tightly together.

CDR3 length: 11 amino acids. With 0 bases removed from V and 13 bases from J, the gap between germline ends came to 9 bases. The germline gives CDR1 SEHNR, CDR2 FQNEAQ (reference sequence). Sequencing used blood. The origin of this receptor is a girl aged 2 to 10 with multiple sclerosis. The V gene is TRBV7-9, the J gene TRBJ1-2; D gene unclear. As DNA, the CDR3 is TGTGCCAGCAGCTTAGCGGCCAGCGGCACCTTC. Protein: CASSLAASGTF.